In this sample, the clone carrying this T cell receptor (beta chain) turned up many times. For bulk TCR libraries, previously described methods and listed TCR primers were used. TCRdb redid the calling of the PCR reads with MiXCR, one entry per CDR3 protein. The data contain about 320,000 distinct CDR3 sequences, 20% to 25% of them seen just once; the ten biggest clones take up approximately 0.85%. Between roughly 19,000 and 1,100,000 sorted cells, with 10%, 30% or 50% RNA, yielded naive CD8 libraries. The data stem from a study of molecular identifiers for immune sequencing clone quantification. Input material: naive CD8+ T cells from blood, with Jurkat cell RNA spiked in. Subset defined: FACS-sorted CD8+CD4-CCR7+CD45RA+ naive T cells. The sequence came from a human donor in good health. Some libraries in this study had Jurkat cell RNA spiked in.

The CDR3 sequence is CSVEAGATEAFF. CDR3 DNA: TGCAGCGTTGAGGCAGGGGCCACTGAAGCTTTCTTT. The chain is built from TRBV29-1 and TRBJ1-1, with a weak D call TRBD1 (6 bases). CDR1 SQVTM and CDR2 ANQGSEA come from the germline V gene. CDR3 length: 12 residues. Trimming removed 3 bases at V and 4 bases at J, with 9 bases between.